This TCR beta chain was captured by sequencing in a study of post-analysis software for immune sequencing data. Carried by the TCR beta cDNA libraries were unique molecular identifiers. TCRdb processed the PCR reads anew with MiXCR; each CDR3 protein has one entry. The profile shows approximately 730,000 distinct CDR3 sequences, 25% to 30% of them singletons. Findings and limits, study-wide: Compared with controls, patients showed significantly lower normalized Chao1 diversity. Controls had lower frequencies than patients of about 5 TRBV segments, which included TRBV5-6, TRBV5-1 and TRBV20-1.

Germline loops: CDR1 SGHKS, CDR2 YYEKEE (reference sequence). Trimming took 4 bases from V and 0 from J; bases not matched to a gene: 5. The CDR3 has 15 amino acids. This clonotype occurred many times. Its specificity is unknown. The clonotype originates from a girl between 10 and 17 years old with multiple sclerosis. V and J are TRBV5-5 and TRBJ2-3; 7 nucleotides align to TRBD2. The sequenced sample was blood. CDR3 sequence reads: CASSRGLPSTDTQYF. The DNA of the CDR3 is TGTGCCAGCAGCCGGGGACTACCAAGCACAGATACGCAGTATTTT.